These 29 T cell receptor beta chains originate from one sample sequenced in a study of blood T cell repertoires in COVID-19. Here immunoSEQ multiplex PCR was the method, and the copy in TCRdb shows in-frame clones only, minus some. The table lists fewer than 90,000 clones, roughly 80% of them singletons. The sequencing input was peripheral blood. The receptors derive from a human donor in a cohort sampled during active COVID-19.

This chain links TRBV28 with TRBJ2-7; TRBD2 agrees at 8 bases. This CDR3 is 14 amino acids long. V dropped 2 bases and J dropped 6; count of bases not matched to a gene: 6. The germline gives CDR1 MDHEN, CDR2 SYDVKM. CDR3 loop: CASSLTAGVSEQYF. Here the CDR3 DNA reads TGTGCCAGCAGTTTAACAGCGGGAGTCTCCGAGCAGTACTTC.

The V call is TRBV15, the J call TRBJ1-1; D remains unclear. Germline V lookup: CDR1 LNHNV, CDR2 YYDKDF (reference sequence). This CDR3 contains 12 residues. Between the trimmed V and J ends, which lost 8 bases and 4 bases, there was a span of 11 bases. The chain's CDR3 is CATSLAVTEAFF. CDR3 sequence (DNA): TGTGCCACCTCACTAGCGGTCACTGAAGCTTTCTTT.

Only one count was recorded for this clone. V and J are TRBV25-1 and TRBJ2-3; 9 nucleotides line up with TRBD2. Germline values: CDR1 MGHDK, CDR2 SYGVNS. This CDR3 has 14 amino acids. With 6 bases clipped from V and 2 bases from J, the junction kept 3 bases outside the gene matches. The CDR3 DNA reads as TGTGCCAGCAGCTTAGCGGGAGACACAGATACGCAGTATTTT. It specifies CASSLAGDTDTQYF.

This CDR3 is CASSQQYRDRAYEQYF. The CDR3, as DNA: TGCGCCAGCAGCCAACAATACAGGGACAGGGCCTACGAGCAGTACTTC. V gene TRBV4-1 combines with J gene TRBJ2-7; TRBD1 matches at 9 bases. CDR1 MGHRA and CDR2 YSYEKL come from the germline V gene. The CDR3 sequence is 16 residues long. V gave up 2 bases and J gave up 2 bases; unmatched junction bases: 7.

The chain joins TRBV13 to TRBJ2-3, with 7 bases aligning to TRBD2. Germline V lookup: CDR1 PRHDT, CDR2 FYEKMQ (reference sequence). The CDR3 is made up of 15 amino acids. The V segment lost 2 bases and the J segment 0 bases; nucleotides outside the gene matches: 2. Here the CDR3 DNA reads TGTGCCAGCAGCTTAACCGGGAGGAGCACAGATACGCAGTATTTT. As protein: CASSLTGRSTDTQYF.

V gene TRBV5-8 combines with J gene TRBJ1-4; 7 bases are shared with TRBD1. Germline CDR1 is SGHTS and CDR2 is YDEGEE. The CDR3 covers 18 residues. The J segment lost 0 bases and the V segment lost 3 bases, leaving 11 bases of the junction unmatched. In nucleotides, the CDR3 is TGTGCCAGCAGCTCCTCAAACAGGGGATGGGCAACTAATGAAAAACTGTTTTTT. Protein product: CASSSSNRGWATNEKLFF.

J is TRBJ1-1 and V is TRBV7-8; weak D call: TRBD1 (5 bases). CDR3 length: 14 residues. Germline values: CDR1 SGHVS, CDR2 FQNEAQ. Trimming cost V 3 bases and J 1 base, with 9 bases left between them. CDR3 amino acids: CASSFAGPNTEAFF. The CDR3 DNA reads TGTGCCAGCAGCTTTGCAGGGCCGAACACTGAAGCTTTCTTT.

The chain recombines TRBV4-1 with TRBJ2-7; the match to TRBD2 covers 9 bases. The CDR3 extends over 17 amino acids. CDR1 is MGHRA and CDR2 is YSYEKL in the germline V gene. The J segment lost 2 bases and the V segment lost 1 base, leaving 9 bases of the junction unmatched. CDR3 loop: CASSQVSIAGVTYEQYF. For the CDR3, the DNA is TGCGCCAGCAGCCAAGTAAGCATAGCGGGGGTAACCTACGAGCAGTACTTC.

This chain connects TRBV2 to TRBJ1-5, with no clear D. The CDR3 is 14 residues long. V was cut by 2 bases and J by 2 bases, with 7 bases left in between. Germline CDR1 reads SNHLY; CDR2 reads FYNNEI. CDR3 protein: CASSESSGNQPQHF. The CDR3 DNA is TGTGCCAGCAGTGAATCTAGCGGCAATCAGCCCCAGCATTTT. The variable domain in full, completed from reference TRBV2 and TRBJ1-5, reads EPEVTQTPSHQVTQMGQEVILRCVPISNHLYFYWYRQILGQKVEFLVSFYNNEISEKSEIFDDQFSVERPDGSNFTLKIRSTKLEDSAMYFCASSESSGNQPQHFGDGTRLSIL.

This chain links TRBV4-2 with TRBJ2-1; 11 bases agree with TRBD2. The CDR3 totals 18 residues. J gave up 4 bases and V 0 bases, and 8 bases lay outside the gene matches. CDR1 LGHNA and CDR2 YNFKEQ come from the germline V gene. DNA for the CDR3: TGTGCCAGCAGCCAAGAGGTAACTAGCGGGAGTGGTTACAATGAGCAGTTCTTC. Its translation: CASSQEVTSGSGYNEQFF.

This chain uses TRBV5-1 with TRBJ2-7; TRBD2 matches at 11 bases. Germline V gene sequence: CDR1 SGHRS, CDR2 YFSETQ. The CDR3 is made up of 15 amino acids. V trimming: 0 bases; J trimming: 4 bases; junction bases outside the gene matches: 3. The CDR3 loop reads CASSLAGTSGYEQYF. CDR3 DNA: TGCGCCAGCAGCTTGGCAGGGACTAGCGGTTACGAGCAGTACTTC.

CDR3 amino acids: CASRTIDQPQHF. The CDR3 bases are TGTGCCAGCAGAACTATTGATCAGCCCCAGCATTTT. The gene calls are TRBV6-6 and TRBJ1-5; D gene uncertain. The germline V and J ends were trimmed by 6 bases and 5 bases, with 8 bases remaining between them. Germline loops: CDR1 MNHNY, CDR2 SVGAGI (reference sequence). This CDR3 spans 12 amino acids.

The rearrangement joins TRBV28 to TRBJ2-2; possible D gene TRBD1, 6 bases. Trimming pared 10 bases from V and 7 bases from J, leaving 13 bases between. The CDR3 sequence is 12 residues long. Germline-derived CDR1 and CDR2 are MDHEN and SYDVKM. CDR3 sequence (DNA): TGTGCCACCCCAGGGGTTGGCGGGGAGCTGTTTTTT. Its translation: CATPGVGGELFF.

This chain joins TRBV2 and TRBJ2-3, with 7 bases that match TRBD2. CDR1 SNHLY and CDR2 FYNNEI come from the germline V gene. This CDR3 region has 13 residues. J lost 3 bases, V lost 7 bases, and 4 bases had no gene match. The CDR3 bases are TGTGCCAGCACAGCGGGGTATACAGATACGCAGTATTTT. Translated, it gives CASTAGYTDTQYF. Variable domain in full (rest from reference TRBV2 and TRBJ2-3): EPEVTQTPSHQVTQMGQEVILRCVPISNHLYFYWYRQILGQKVEFLVSFYNNEISEKSEIFDDQFSVERPDGSNFTLKIRSTKLEDSAMYFCASTAGYTDTQYFGPGTRLTVL.

This chain links TRBV2 with TRBJ2-5; the D gene is possibly TRBD2 (7 bases). The CDR3 has 13 amino acids. Deletions cut 7 bases from V and 7 bases from J, with 16 bases between. Germline V gene data show CDR1 as SNHLY and CDR2 as FYNNEI. Written as DNA, the CDR3 is TGTGCCAGCACTGAGGGGGGGCTTGGGACCCAGTACTTC. The encoded protein is CASTEGGLGTQYF.

This chain joins TRBV29-1 and TRBJ1-2, with 9 bases identical to TRBD1. Unmatched junction bases numbered 9, after V lost 6 bases and J lost 7 bases. Germline-derived CDR1 and CDR2 are SQVTM and ANQGSEA. This CDR3 has 13 amino acids. The DNA of the CDR3 is TGCAGCGTCGGACAGGGGATAGAGGGTGGCTACACCTTC. The encoded protein is CSVGQGIEGGYTF.

The chain joins TRBV4-1 to TRBJ1-3; D is perhaps TRBD1 (5 bases). The CDR3 contains 15 residues. Trimming cost V 5 bases and J 8 bases, with 19 bases left between them. Germline-derived CDR1 and CDR2 are MGHRA and YSYEKL. CDR3 sequence (DNA): TGCGCCAGCAGCTCGGCGGCCAGGGAGGCATACACCATATATTTT. Encoded protein: CASSSAAREAYTIYF.

V and J are TRBV5-1 and TRBJ2-7, with 9 bases fitting TRBD1. With V trimmed by 6 bases and J by 5 bases, 9 bases remained unmatched. Per the germline V gene, CDR1 is SGHRS and CDR2 is YFSETQ. This CDR3 has 14 residues. The CDR3 reads CASTIGQGFNEQYF. In DNA, the CDR3 is TGCGCCAGCACTATCGGACAGGGGTTCAACGAGCAGTACTTC.

V and J are TRBV6-5 and TRBJ2-7; 10 nucleotides line up with TRBD1. From germline, CDR1 is MNHEY and CDR2 SVGAGI. The CDR3 sequence is 13 residues long. V shed 6 bases, J shed 6 bases, and the junction held 5 bases outside the gene matches. CDR3 sequence reads: CASSTDRGSEQYF. As DNA, the CDR3 is TGTGCCAGCAGCACGGACAGGGGGAGCGAGCAGTACTTC.

As to this clone: An end of the junction does not agree with germline; a read error may underlie this. The J gene is TRBJ2-7, the V gene TRBV6-1; D may be TRBD1 (6 bases). From germline, CDR1 is MNHNS and CDR2 SASEGT. The CDR3 covers 16 residues. CDR3 nucleotide sequence: TGTGCCAGCAGTGATCGCCTAGTGGGGGCTATGTACGGGCAGTACTTC. This codes for CASSDRLVGAMYGQYF.

The rearrangement uses TRBV10-3 and TRBJ1-3; tentative D call: TRBD1 (5 bases). The V and J ends lost 7 bases and 2 bases respectively, with 21 bases between them. CDR3 length: 17 amino acids. CDR1 is ENHRY and CDR2 is SYGVKD in the germline V gene. The CDR3, as DNA: TGTGCCATCACCCCAACCCTCGGGAGGGGACCTGGAAACACCATATATTTT. Its translation is CAITPTLGRGPGNTIYF.

In nucleotides, the CDR3 is TGCAGCGCGGCGTATACCGGGGAGCTGTTTTTT. It translates to CSAAYTGELFF. The chain joins TRBV29-1 to TRBJ2-2; D is unresolved. V was clipped by 7 bases and J by 5 bases, with 8 bases between them. Germline loops: CDR1 SQVTM, CDR2 ANQGSEA. The CDR3 totals 11 residues.

V gene TRBV19 combines with J gene TRBJ2-2, with D perhaps TRBD1 (6 bases). Germline CDR1 reads LNHDA; CDR2 reads SQIVND (reference sequence). This CDR3 region has 15 residues. The V end lost 0 bases, the J end lost 2 bases, and 7 bases lay between the germline ends. In DNA form, the CDR3 reads TGTGCCAGTAGTATAGAGGACAGAAACACCGGGGAGCTGTTTTTT. This encodes CASSIEDRNTGELFF.

The chain couples TRBV9 to TRBJ2-3, with 10 positions matching TRBD2. V was clipped by 1 base and J by 6 bases; unmatched bases: 5. The germline gives CDR1 SGDLS, CDR2 YYNGEE. This CDR3 has 15 amino acids. This chain's CDR3 is CASSVSGGAVDTQYF. The DNA for the CDR3 is TGTGCCAGCAGCGTAAGCGGGGGGGCCGTGGATACGCAGTATTTT.

The V call is TRBV29-1, the J call TRBJ2-5; TRBD1 is a possible D gene (6 bases). The V gene's germline CDR1 is SQVTM and CDR2 ANQGSEA. The germline V and J ends were trimmed by 3 bases and 2 bases, with 13 bases remaining between them. The CDR3 extends over 14 amino acids. The CDR3 nucleotides read TGCAGCGTTGAGTTCCGGGACACTCAAGAGACCCAGTACTTC. Encoded protein: CSVEFRDTQETQYF.

This sequence joins TRBV15 and TRBJ2-1, with 9 bases that match TRBD2. The CDR3 loop spans 16 amino acids. The germline V gene has CDR1 LNHNV and CDR2 YYDKDF (reference sequence). V shed 4 bases and J 3 bases; nucleotides not matched to a gene: 7. The CDR3 reads CATSTLAGEGYNEQFF. Here the CDR3 DNA reads TGTGCCACCAGCACTTTAGCGGGAGAAGGCTACAATGAGCAGTTCTTC.

The chain links TRBV12-3 or TRBV12-4 to TRBJ2-2; no firm D call. Trimming removed 1 base at V and 6 bases at J, with 3 bases between. The CDR3 runs to 12 residues. CDR3 sequence reads: CASSLVAGELFF. DNA for the CDR3: TGTGCCAGCAGTTTAGTAGCCGGGGAGCTGTTTTTT.

The chain links TRBV9 to TRBJ2-7, with a weak D call TRBD1 (6 bases). The CDR3 runs to 15 residues. Germline V CDR1 and CDR2: SGDLS, YYNGEE. With 7 bases removed from V and 0 bases from J, the gap between germline ends came to 17 bases. This CDR3 reads CASGADRTYSYEQYF. In DNA form, the CDR3 reads TGTGCCAGCGGGGCCGACAGGACTTACTCCTACGAGCAGTACTTC. Looking up the rest from reference TRBV9 and TRBJ2-7 gives the full variable domain: DSGVTQTPKHLITATGQRVTLRCSPRSGDLSVYWYQQSLDQGLQFLIQYYNGEERAKGNILERFSAQQFPDLHSELNLSSLELGDSALYFCASGADRTYSYEQYFGPGTRLTVT.

This chain uses TRBV15 with TRBJ2-7; 9 bases map to TRBD1. The CDR3 contains 16 residues. From germline, CDR1 is LNHNV and CDR2 YYDKDF (reference sequence). The trim removed 6 bases at V and 3 bases at J, leaving 12 bases unmatched. CDR3 nucleotide sequence: TGTGCCACCAGACAACAGGGGGCCCAAGAACGCTACGAGCAGTACTTC. Amino acid sequence: CATRQQGAQERYEQYF.